A selection of T cell receptor beta chains follows, all from one sample in a study of shared clonotypes between healthy human individuals. TCRdb's copy holds only in-frame clones and misses some; the assay was immunoSEQ multiplex PCR. The sample has around 1,000,000 clones; roughly 77% are singletons. Sequenced: memory CD4+ T cells from PBMCs. These receptors all come from a man younger than 35 in good health. Some clones in this sample may be carry-over from other donors' samples. The CDR3 runs from the conserved cysteine through the conserved F or W. Fields, in order: D gene, V gene, CDR3 length, clone size, J gene, CDR3 DNA, CDR3 protein. A D gene is named only where the DNA matches it firmly. Not all rows give a size; the values are once, few, many and, for expanded clones, a class.

>NA|TRBV28|15|few|TRBJ2-2
TGTGCCAGCAGGGGGTGGGGGTATGGCACCGGGGAGCTGTTTTTT
CASRGWGYGTGELFF
>NA|TRBV7-9|14|NA|TRBJ2-2
TGTGCCAGCAGCTTTACAGGCCGCACCGGGGAGCTGTTTTTT
CASSFTGRTGELFF
>NA|TRBV7-2|13|NA|TRBJ2-3
TGTGCCAGCAGCTCGGGGGTCACAGATACGCAGTATTTT
CASSSGVTDTQYF
>TRBD2|TRBV5-1|21|NA|TRBJ2-1
TGCGCCAGCAGCTCGCCCCGACTAGCGGGAGTGAAACCGAGCTCCTACAATGAGCAGTTCTTC
CASSSPRLAGVKPSSYNEQFF
>NA|TRBV5-6|12|NA|TRBJ2-7
TGTGCCAGCAGCTTGGGGGTAGCATCGCAGTACTTC
CASSLGVASQYF
>TRBD2|TRBV25-1|16|NA|TRBJ2-3
TGTGCCAGCAGCGACGGAACTAGCGCATACACAGATACGCAGTATTTT
CASSDGTSAYTDTQYF
>NA|TRBV2|13|NA|TRBJ1-1
TGTGCCAGCAGTGACGCGTTCCCTACTGAAGCTTTCTTT
CASSDAFPTEAFF
>NA|TRBV5-1|13|NA|TRBJ2-7
TGCGCCAGCAGTTTGCTGGGGACCTACGAGCAGTACTTC
CASSLLGTYEQYF
>NA|TRBV27|12|few|TRBJ2-2
TGTGCCACCCAACGGTACACCGGGGAGCTGTTTTTT
CATQRYTGELFF
>NA|TRBV7-2|13|NA|TRBJ2-5
TGTGCCAGCAGCTTAGATCTGGGTGAGACCCAGTACTTC
CASSLDLGETQYF
>NA|TRBV15|16|NA|TRBJ2-3
TGTGCCACCAGCAGAGAACCGGGCCGAGGAAGAGATACGCAGTATTTT
CATSREPGRGRDTQYF
>NA|TRBV4-3|13|NA|TRBJ1-5
TGCGCCAGCAGCCAAGAGCTGGGTTCGCCCCAGCATTTT
CASSQELGSPQHF
>NA|TRBV27|13|NA|TRBJ1-3
TGTGCCAGCAGGGCATCCTCTGGAAACACCATATATTTT
CASRASSGNTIYF
>TRBD2|TRBV2|16|few|TRBJ2-7
TGTGCCAGCAGTGCTATGGGACTAGCGGGAGGGCCTAGCTCGTACTTC
CASSAMGLAGGPSSYF
>NA|TRBV18|15|NA|TRBJ1-3
TGTGCCAGCTCACCCGCGACCGGCTCTGGAAACACCATATATTTT
CASSPATGSGNTIYF
>NA|TRBV19|13|NA|TRBJ2-5
TGTGCCAGTAGTATCTCCGAAGGGGAGACCCAGTACTTC
CASSISEGETQYF
>NA|TRBV19|13|NA|TRBJ2-2
TGTGCCAGTAGGAGACACAACACCGGGGAGCTGTTTTTT
CASRRHNTGELFF
>TRBD1|TRBV9|16|NA|TRBJ2-7
TGTGCCAGCAGCGTATCTCCGACAGGGGGGCCCTACGAGCAGTACTTC
CASSVSPTGGPYEQYF
>TRBD1|TRBV6-5|14|NA|TRBJ2-3
TGTGCCAGCAGTTACTCGACAGGGATTGATACGCAGTATTTT
CASSYSTGIDTQYF
>TRBD2|TRBV7-9|14|NA|TRBJ2-7
TGTGCCAGCAGGGAGACTAGCGGCTCCTACGAGCAGTACTTC
CASRETSGSYEQYF
>NA|TRBV7-2|13|NA|TRBJ2-1
TGTGCCAGCAGCTTATTGCGGGAACGTGAGCAGTTCTTC
CASSLLREREQFF
>TRBD2|TRBV4-1|16|few|TRBJ2-7
TGCGCCAGCAGCCAAGAAAGGGCTAGCGGTAACTACGAGCAGTACTTC
CASSQERASGNYEQYF
>NA|TRBV30|12|NA|TRBJ1-2
TGTGCCTGGAGTGTCTCCAAATCGGGCTACACCTTC
CAWSVSKSGYTF
>NA|TRBV11-2|16|few|TRBJ2-3
TGTGCCAGCAGCGCCTTCGGGACTCCGACAGGGGATACGCAGTATTTT
CASSAFGTPTGDTQYF
>NA|TRBV28|13|NA|TRBJ1-1
TGTGCCAGCGGGGCCGGTGACTTCACTGAAGCTTTCTTT
CASGAGDFTEAFF
>NA|TRBV4-3|15|NA|TRBJ1-3
TGCGCCAGCAGCCAAGGTCCGGGGTCTGGAAACACCATATATTTT
CASSQGPGSGNTIYF
>NA|TRBV30|12|NA|TRBJ1-1
TGTGCCTGGAGTTCCCAGAACACTGAAGCTTTCTTT
CAWSSQNTEAFF
>NA|TRBV2|14|NA|TRBJ2-1
TGTGCCAGCAGGCGGGACGGAGCCTACAATGAGCAGTTCTTC
CASRRDGAYNEQFF
>TRBD1|TRBV19|12|once|TRBJ2-5
TGTGCCACGGACAGGCCGCCCGAGACCCAGTACTTC
CATDRPPETQYF
>NA|TRBV7-9|15|NA|TRBJ2-6
TGTGCCAGCAGCTTAGGCCAGTCTGGGGCCAACGTCCTGACTTTC
CASSLGQSGANVLTF
>NA|TRBV7-9|17|NA|TRBJ2-6
TGTGCCAGCAGCTCACGCGCCGGGGGCAGTGGGGCCAACGTCCTGACTTTC
CASSSRAGGSGANVLTF
>TRBD1|TRBV10-3|16|NA|TRBJ2-1
TGTGCCATCAGTGAGTCTCGAGGGGGCAACTACAATGAGCAGTTCTTC
CAISESRGGNYNEQFF
>TRBD1|TRBV11-2|15|NA|TRBJ2-7
TGTGCCAGCAGCTCGCCCGGGACAGGGGGCATCGAGCAGTACTTC
CASSSPGTGGIEQYF
>TRBD1|TRBV15|13|NA|TRBJ1-2
TGTGCCACCAGCAGAGGAACAGGGGCCGGCTACACCTTC
CATSRGTGAGYTF
>TRBD2|TRBV6-5|14|NA|TRBJ2-2
TGTGCCAGCAGTTACGGGGAGGGCACCGGGGAGCTGTTTTTT
CASSYGEGTGELFF
>NA|TRBV10-3|13|NA|TRBJ1-5
TGTGCCATCAGTTACAGTGGTAATCAGCCCCAGCATTTT
CAISYSGNQPQHF
>NA|TRBV11-2|13|NA|TRBJ2-7
TGTGCCAGCAGCCAGGGGAGAGCCTACGAGCAGTACTTC
CASSQGRAYEQYF
>NA|TRBV5-6|13|NA|TRBJ2-7
TGTGCCAGCAGCTTGGGCAGTCTATATGAGCAGTACTTC
CASSLGSLYEQYF
>NA|TRBV29-1|17|NA|TRBJ2-3
TGCAGCGTTCAACAGGCGGTGGGTAGAGCTAGCACAGATACGCAGTATTTT
CSVQQAVGRASTDTQYF
>NA|TRBV30|14|NA|TRBJ2-7
TGTGCCTGGAGTGTCAATGCCGCCTCGCGCGAGCAGTACTTC
CAWSVNAASREQYF